This T cell receptor beta chain is from a study of early T cells in non-severe SARS-CoV-2 infection. Germline CDR1 and CDR2: DFQATT and SNEGSKA (reference sequence). The CDR3 has 15 residues. After removal of 0 bases from V and 6 bases from J, the junction contained 4 bases not matched to a gene. This clonotype was recorded at least ten times. MiXCR, applied by TCRdb to the 5' RACE reads, yields one record per CDR3 protein. The sample comprises fewer than 85,000 distinct CDR3 sequences, approximately 15% of which are singletons, and roughly 1.4% rests with the top ten. This sequence joins TRBV20-1 and TRBJ2-1; the match to TRBD1 covers 11 bases. The source of this sequence is an adult who was a healthcare worker with PCR-confirmed SARS-CoV-2 infection or an uninfected control (not recorded which). The source material was whole blood. Written as DNA, the CDR3 is TGCAGTGCTAGAGATACGGACAGGGGGCGCAATGAGCAGTTCTTC. Translating gives CSARDTDRGRNEQFF.